What follows are 28 T cell receptor beta chains derived from one specimen sequenced in a study of cytomegalovirus exposure and HLA in healthy donors. This PCR relied on a set of 60 Vbeta primers and 13 Jbeta primers. Measured with immunoSEQ multiplex PCR; TCRdb has only the in-frame clones, and not every one. The data hold 100,000 to 130,000 clones, with approximately 79% observed a single time. Sequences were obtained from PBMCs. Receptor source: a man younger than 35 in good health and CMV-seronegative.

V and J are TRBV6-5 and TRBJ2-2; TRBD2 matches at 7 bases. There are 14 residues in the CDR3. From germline, CDR1 is MNHEY and CDR2 SVGAGI. Losses at the gene ends were 8 bases for V and 4 bases for J; bases not matched to a gene: 7. The DNA of the CDR3 is TGTGCCAGCCGACGGGGGGTGGGCACCGGGGAGCTGTTTTTT. Its translation is CASRRGVGTGELFF.

This clone was detected ten times or more. The chain uses TRBV6-4 and TRBJ2-6; D might be TRBD1 (6 bases). Trimming removed 4 bases at V and 1 base at J, with 8 bases between. This CDR3 comprises 15 residues. Germline V CDR1 and CDR2: MRHNA, SNTAGT. CDR3 protein: CASSGTGSGANVLTF. In DNA form, the CDR3 reads TGTGCCAGCAGTGGCACAGGGTCTGGGGCCAACGTCCTGACTTTC.

This chain uses TRBV19 with TRBJ2-3; 11 bases line up with TRBD2. This CDR3 has 15 residues. CDR1 is LNHDA, CDR2 SQIVND, per germline (reference sequence). J gave up 2 bases and V 6 bases, and 4 bases lay outside the gene matches. Written as DNA, the CDR3 is TGTGCCAGTAGACTAGCGGGGGCCTACACAGATACGCAGTATTTT. Encoded protein: CASRLAGAYTDTQYF.

This clone was seen only a few times. The chain links TRBV2 to TRBJ2-1; the D gene is possibly TRBD1 (6 bases). V was clipped by 5 bases and J by 2 bases, with 13 bases between them. Germline V lookup: CDR1 SNHLY, CDR2 FYNNEI. The CDR3 consists of 15 residues. The CDR3 loop reads CASSLKGVPYNEQFF. The CDR3, as DNA: TGTGCCAGCAGTCTCAAGGGGGTCCCCTACAATGAGCAGTTCTTC.

This chain connects TRBV5-4 to TRBJ2-5, with TRBD2 as a possible D gene (5 bases). Germline CDR1 SGHNT, CDR2 YYREEE (reference sequence). The CDR3 is 15 amino acids. The V and J ends lost 4 bases and 2 bases respectively, with 15 bases between them. The CDR3 sequence: CASSPRTGKQETQYF. The CDR3 region has the DNA TGTGCCAGCAGCCCGCGAACGGGGAAACAAGAGACCCAGTACTTC. The full variable domain, with the rest looked up from reference TRBV5-4 and TRBJ2-5, is ETGVTQSPTHLIKTRGQQVTLRCSSQSGHNTVSWYQQALGQGPQFIFQYYREEENGRGNFPPRFSGLQFPNYSSELNVNALELDDSALYLCASSPRTGKQETQYFGPGTRLLVL.

The chain is built from TRBV11-2 and TRBJ2-5; D is uncertain. Germline V gives CDR1 SGHAT, CDR2 FQNNGV. The CDR3 extends over 14 amino acids. V lost 7 bases to trimming and J lost 2 bases, with 14 bases between them. CDR3 in DNA: TGTGCCAGCACCCTTAGAGGTTTTCAAGAGACCCAGTACTTC. This encodes CASTLRGFQETQYF.

The chain links TRBV28 to TRBJ2-5; 9 nucleotides match TRBD1. CDR1 and CDR2 from the germline V gene are MDHEN and SYDVKM. This CDR3 has 15 amino acids. Unmatched junction bases numbered 4, after V lost 3 bases and J lost 2 bases. The CDR3 DNA follows: TGTGCCAGCAGTTTGGGGACAGGGCAACAAGAGACCCAGTACTTC. As protein: CASSLGTGQQETQYF.

This clone occurred a few times. The V call is TRBV5-6, the J call TRBJ1-4; perhaps TRBD1 as D (5 bases). The CDR3 consists of 14 residues. Trimming cost V 4 bases and J 7 bases, with 14 bases left between them. Germline values: CDR1 SGHDT, CDR2 YYEEEE. CDR3 sequence reads: CASSPQGWGEKLFF. The DNA of the CDR3 is TGTGCCAGCAGCCCCCAGGGCTGGGGTGAAAAACTGTTTTTT.

The rearrangement links TRBV28 to TRBJ1-3, with 10 bases that match TRBD1. Losses at the gene ends were 5 bases for V and 2 bases for J; bases not matched to a gene: 24. The CDR3 has 22 amino acids. Germline CDR1 is MDHEN and CDR2 is SYDVKM. The CDR3 DNA sequence: TGTGCCAGCAGTCTCTTGGTGGACGGGGACAGGGGTTGGGGGTTCGCTGGAAACACCATATATTTT. This codes for CASSLLVDGDRGWGFAGNTIYF.

About this clone itself: At one end, the junction sequence differs from germline, possibly due to a read error. The chain uses TRBV7-7 and TRBJ2-3; perhaps TRBD2 as D (5 bases). Germline V gene data show CDR1 as SSHAT and CDR2 as FNYEAQ (reference sequence). This CDR3 comprises 13 residues. CDR3 coding DNA: TGTGCTAGCAGCTACGGGAACACAGATACGCAGTATTTT. Protein sequence: CASSYGNTDTQYF.

In DNA, the CDR3 is TGTGCCAGTAGTGATTTCAAGGGGTCAAACTATGGCTACACCTTC. Protein product: CASSDFKGSNYGYTF. V and J are TRBV19 and TRBJ1-2; tentatively, D is TRBD1 (5 bases). Looked up from germline, CDR1 is LNHDA and CDR2 is SQIVND (reference sequence). The CDR3 loop spans 15 amino acids. Trimming left V 5 bases short and J 2 bases short, with 15 bases between.

As DNA, the CDR3 is TGTGCCAGTAGCGCCATCCCCAAGCATCGGGAGCAGTTCTTC. This translates into CASSAIPKHREQFF. The genes are TRBV19 and TRBJ2-1; D gene unclear. Deletions cut 6 bases from V and 10 bases from J, with 19 bases between. CDR3 length: 14 amino acids. Germline values: CDR1 LNHDA, CDR2 SQIVND (reference sequence).

The chain uses TRBV7-6 and TRBJ2-3; 8 bases are a match to TRBD1. The V gene end was trimmed by 5 bases and the J gene end by 5 bases; junction bases not matched to a gene: 18. The CDR3 sequence is 18 residues long. The germline CDR1 and CDR2 sequences are SGHVS and FNYEAQ. CDR3 DNA sequence: TGTGCCAGCAGCCCTCGAAGCTCGGGGACAGGCCGCGGAGATACGCAGTATTTT. Residues: CASSPRSSGTGRGDTQYF.

The V and J genes are TRBV27 and TRBJ1-6, with no clear D. This CDR3 spans 15 amino acids. V shed 3 bases and J shed 6 bases, with 12 bases lying between them. Per germline, CDR1 MNHEY and CDR2 SMNVEV (reference sequence). The CDR3 here is CASSFRVGSNSPLHF. CDR3 nucleotide sequence: TGTGCCAGCAGTTTTCGGGTAGGTTCTAATTCACCCCTCCACTTT.

In its sample, this clone was seen a few times. The CDR3 nucleotides read TGCGCCAGCAGCTTGGAACTTCTGGGGGGGCGCGAGCAGTACTTC. Translated: CASSLELLGGREQYF. The chain combines TRBV5-1 with TRBJ2-7, with TRBD2 as a possible D gene (7 bases). Trimming took 0 bases from V and 6 from J, leaving 16 bases between them. This CDR3 has 15 residues. The germline gives CDR1 SGHRS, CDR2 YFSETQ.

This clone was detected once. This rearrangement joins TRBV27 to TRBJ2-1, with D possibly being TRBD2 (5 bases). The CDR3 is made up of 15 amino acids. V was trimmed by 5 bases and J by 0 bases, leaving 11 bases between them. Germline CDR1 reads MNHEY; CDR2 reads SMNVEV (reference sequence). This CDR3 is CASSEEVSSYNEQFF. As DNA, the CDR3 is TGTGCCAGCAGTGAGGAGGTTAGCTCCTACAATGAGCAGTTCTTC.

This chain connects TRBV7-3 to TRBJ1-2; 11 nucleotides agree with TRBD1. Germline V CDR1 and CDR2: SGHTA, FQGTGA. The CDR3 contains 13 residues. J was trimmed by 8 bases and V by 8 bases; bases with no gene match: 7. CDR3 DNA: TGTGCCAGCTCCACCCGGACAGGGGGCGGCTACACCTTC. Protein sequence: CASSTRTGGGYTF.

This clone was counted a single time. The chain recombines TRBV7-2 with TRBJ2-2, with 9 bases lining up with TRBD2. V was clipped by 4 bases and J by 1 base; unmatched bases: 1. The CDR3 contains 15 residues. Germline V CDR1 and CDR2: SGHTA, FQGNSA. The CDR3 DNA is TGTGCCAGCAGCTCTAGCGGGGTGAACACCGGGGAGCTGTTTTTT. This encodes CASSSSGVNTGELFF.

V usage is TRBV6-4 and J usage is TRBJ1-5; perhaps TRBD1 as D (6 bases). The V gene's germline CDR1 is MRHNA and CDR2 SNTAGT. Trimming pared 6 bases from V and 12 bases from J, leaving 21 bases between. This CDR3 has 14 residues. The CDR3 region has the DNA TGTGCCAGCAGCCCCCTCCGGGGGGGGCAGGGCCAGCATTTT. It is translated as CASSPLRGGQGQHF.

This chain uses TRBV7-2 with TRBJ2-3, with D possibly matching TRBD1 (6 bases). V lost 2 bases, J lost 0 bases, and 15 bases lay in between. This CDR3 is built from 17 residues. Per germline, CDR1 SGHTA and CDR2 FQGNSA. CDR3 region: CASSLRGQRASTDTQYF. The CDR3 DNA is TGTGCCAGCAGCTTACGAGGACAGCGAGCTAGCACAGATACGCAGTATTTT.

V and J are TRBV5-4 and TRBJ1-1; D unclear. The V end was cut by 0 bases, the J end by 1 base, with 10 bases between. The CDR3 is made up of 15 amino acids. Germline V lookup: CDR1 SGHNT, CDR2 YYREEE (reference sequence). CDR3 loop: CASSLAGLPNTEAFF. CDR3 nucleotide sequence: TGTGCCAGCAGCTTGGCCGGGTTACCGAACACTGAAGCTTTCTTT.

This clone was detected a few times. The V and J genes are TRBV11-2 and TRBJ1-4; D ambiguous. The V and J ends lost 7 bases and 8 bases respectively, with 14 bases between them. The germline V gene has CDR1 SGHAT and CDR2 FQNNGV. The CDR3 is 13 amino acids. CDR3 in DNA: TGTGCCAGCAAGCGCGCGTTCGGGGAAAAACTGTTTTTT. It specifies CASKRAFGEKLFF.

This chain joins TRBV4-3 and TRBJ2-2, with TRBD2 matching 16 bases. The J segment lost 6 bases and the V segment lost 0 bases, leaving 1 base of the junction unmatched. CDR3 length equals 17 residues. Germline V gene data show CDR1 as LGHNA and CDR2 as YSLEER. The CDR3 DNA is TGCGCCAGCAGCCAAGAGGGACTAGCGGGAGGGGCCGGGGAGCTGTTTTTT. Its translation is CASSQEGLAGGAGELFF.

This sequence joins TRBV12-2 and TRBJ2-1; TRBD1, as called in the table, went unchecked against the DNA. TRBV12-2 is a documented pseudogene. This CDR3 region has 20 residues. CDR3 loop: CASRLARQGVGSGERNEQFF. CDR3 nucleotides: TGTGCAAGTCGCTTAGCGCGACAGGGGGTAGGTAGCGGGGAGCGAAATGAGCAGTTCTTC.

This chain uses TRBV29-1 with TRBJ2-7, with D hard to call. Per germline, CDR1 SQVTM and CDR2 ANQGSEA. CDR3 length: 12 amino acids. With 2 bases removed from V and 2 bases from J, the gap between germline ends came to 7 bases. The CDR3 region has the DNA TGCAGCGTTGAATTATCCGCCTACGAGCAGTACTTC. Protein sequence: CSVELSAYEQYF.

V gene TRBV5-5 combines with J gene TRBJ1-1; TRBD1 aligns across 7 bases. This CDR3 contains 14 residues. J gave up 4 bases and V 4 bases, and 7 bases lay outside the gene matches. Germline CDR1 reads SGHKS; CDR2 reads YYEKEE (reference sequence). CDR3 DNA sequence: TGTGCCAGCAGCCCATTAGACAGGGCCACTGAAGCTTTCTTT. Amino acid sequence: CASSPLDRATEAFF.

The chain recombines TRBV4-3 with TRBJ1-2; 9 nucleotides line up with TRBD1. Germline lookup yields CDR1 LGHNA and CDR2 YSLEER. V gave up 0 bases and J gave up 7 bases; unmatched junction bases: 6. The CDR3 contains 15 residues. The DNA of the CDR3 is TGCGCCAGCAGCCAAGACGGGGACAGGGTCGGTGGCTACACCTTC. It translates to CASSQDGDRVGGYTF.

The chain recombines TRBV9 with TRBJ2-5; D unresolved. Trimming removed 0 bases at V and 5 bases at J, with 8 bases between. The CDR3 is 13 amino acids. In germline, CDR1 is SGDLS, CDR2 YYNGEE. The CDR3 DNA follows: TGTGCCAGCAGCGTAGTCTACGGGGAGACCCAGTACTTC. Protein sequence: CASSVVYGETQYF.